This entry lists 23 T cell receptor beta chains sequenced from one sample in a study of graft-versus-host responses after intestinal transplantation (dated by TCRdb to the early 2020s). No cognate antigen is known for these TCRs. The library came from the immunoSEQ multiplex PCR assay. This immuneACCESS table, as held by TCRdb, lists in-frame sequences with V and J called but not all clones. Of the missing ones, under half trace to an unresolved V gene in checked studies; the others have no known cause. The sample records over 90,000 clones, over 85% of which are singletons. Clones ranked in the top ten supply more than 0.95% of the sample. Read against the paper, the sample's time point label means: cells obtained before transplantation from donor or recipient. The sample here was unstimulated CD8+ T cells sorted from spleen or lymph node cells, taken before intestinal transplant. The receptors were sampled from a human donor who received an intestinal transplant.

The chain links TRBV7-9 to TRBJ2-3, with a possible D match to TRBD1 (5 bases). This CDR3 is built from 17 residues. V was shortened by 3 bases and J by 1 base, with 17 bases between the two germline ends. The germline V gene encodes CDR1 SEHNR and CDR2 FQNEAQ (reference sequence). CDR3 amino acids: CASSFPRQTHGTDTQYF. CDR3 nucleotide sequence: TGTGCCAGCAGCTTCCCTCGACAGACCCACGGCACAGATACGCAGTATTTT. The variable domain in full, completed from reference TRBV7-9 and TRBJ2-3, reads DTGVSQNPRHKITKRGQNVTFRCDPISEHNRLYWYRQTLGQGPEFLTYFQNEAQLEKSRLLSDRFSAERPKGSFSTLEIQRTEQGDSAMYLCASSFPRQTHGTDTQYFGPGTRLTVL.

The CDR3 here is CASSILQGPRWGYTF. The CDR3 coding sequence is TGTGCCAGCAGCATCCTACAGGGGCCCCGGTGGGGCTACACCTTC. This rearrangement joins TRBV7-8 to TRBJ1-2, with 7 bases lining up with TRBD1. V was clipped by 5 bases and J by 8 bases; unmatched bases: 14. Germline V CDR1 and CDR2: SGHVS, FQNEAQ. This CDR3 comprises 15 residues.

V is TRBV2 and J is TRBJ2-5; either TRBD1 or TRBD2 may fit D (5 bases each). This CDR3 contains 16 residues. Germline V gene data show CDR1 as SNHLY and CDR2 as FYNNEI. Trimming left V 2 bases short and J 4 bases short, with 17 bases between. Here the CDR3 DNA reads TGTGCCAGCAGTGAATACCCCTGGGGGAAGGGAGAGACCCAGTACTTC. Encoded protein: CASSEYPWGKGETQYF.

The V and J genes are TRBV2 and TRBJ1-4, with a tentative D call TRBD1 (6 bases). Per the germline V gene, CDR1 is SNHLY and CDR2 is FYNNEI. The CDR3 totals 15 residues. V lost 1 base, J lost 7 bases, and 13 bases lay in between. In DNA form, the CDR3 reads TGTGCCAGCAGTGAAGGGGAGGGACAAGGTGAAAAACTGTTTTTT. Translating it yields CASSEGEGQGEKLFF.

V and J are TRBV27 and TRBJ1-6, with TRBD1 matching 10 bases. The J segment lost 7 bases and the V segment lost 0 bases, leaving 9 bases of the junction unmatched. CDR1 and CDR2 (germline): MNHEY, SMNVEV (reference sequence). The CDR3 is made up of 18 amino acids. CDR3 in amino acids: CASSLSGQGPSMNSPLHF. CDR3 nucleotides: TGTGCCAGCAGTTTATCGGGACAGGGGCCAAGTATGAATTCACCCCTCCACTTT.

The gene calls are TRBV6-1 and TRBJ2-1; either TRBD1 or TRBD2 may supply D (6 bases each). CDR3 size: 15 residues. V was cut by 7 bases and J by 4 bases, with 17 bases left in between. From germline, CDR1 is MNHNS and CDR2 SASEGT. The CDR3 loop is CASILQGGLYNEQFF. CDR3 nucleotide sequence: TGTGCCAGCATCCTCCAAGGGGGGCTATACAATGAGCAGTTCTTC.

This chain connects TRBV6-5 to TRBJ2-1; unclear D gene. Trimming removed 10 bases at V and 6 bases at J, with 13 bases between. The CDR3 runs to 12 residues. Germline lookup yields CDR1 MNHEY and CDR2 SVGAGI. CDR3 residues: CATRTLGNEQFF. CDR3 DNA: TGTGCCACCCGGACGCTCGGCAATGAGCAGTTCTTC.

The chain is built from TRBV9 and TRBJ2-5; D might be TRBD2 (6 bases). V was trimmed by 0 bases and J by 1 base, leaving 16 bases between them. CDR3 length: 17 amino acids. Germline assignment: CDR1 SGDLS and CDR2 YYNGEE. The CDR3 reads CASSVAPGADLQETQYF. Here the CDR3 DNA reads TGTGCCAGCAGCGTAGCCCCGGGAGCGGACCTCCAAGAGACCCAGTACTTC.

This chain joins TRBV9 and TRBJ1-1, with D possibly being TRBD1 (6 bases). Germline V gene sequence: CDR1 SGDLS, CDR2 YYNGEE. CDR3 size: 15 residues. The V end was cut by 4 bases, the J end by 4 bases, with 17 bases between. The CDR3 loop reads CASSPGGGEGTEAFF. The CDR3 region has the DNA TGTGCCAGCAGCCCCGGGGGGGGCGAGGGCACTGAAGCTTTCTTT.

This clone was counted once. This rearrangement joins TRBV5-4 to TRBJ2-5, with 11 bases that match TRBD1. The assigned J gene may be wrong: the sequence end matches TRBJ2-7 better. This CDR3 has 15 amino acids. Germline values: CDR1 SGHNT, CDR2 YYREEE (reference sequence). The CDR3 DNA reads TGTGCCAGCAGCTTCCGGGACAGGGGGTTGTACGAGCAGTACTTC. Protein sequence: CASSFRDRGLYEQYF.

The rearrangement uses TRBV9 and TRBJ2-5; 9 nucleotides agree with TRBD2. Germline V gene data show CDR1 as SGDLS and CDR2 as YYNGEE. This CDR3 is 16 amino acids long. The V gene end was trimmed by 0 bases and the J gene end by 5 bases; junction bases not matched to a gene: 8. The CDR3 here is CASSVAAGGILETQYF. The CDR3 DNA follows: TGTGCCAGCAGCGTAGCGGCGGGGGGGATCCTGGAGACCCAGTACTTC.

This chain uses TRBV7-9 with TRBJ2-5; D is undetermined. From germline, CDR1 is SEHNR and CDR2 FQNEAQ (reference sequence). V dropped 5 bases and J dropped 1 base, with 8 bases sitting between them. This CDR3 comprises 13 residues. The DNA for the CDR3 is TGTGCCAGCAGCCCCGTAGGCCAAGAGACCCAGTACTTC. Translation: CASSPVGQETQYF.

The chain has TRBV29-1 and TRBJ1-4; 10 bases are shared with TRBD1. Germline-derived CDR1 and CDR2 are SQVTM and ANQGSEA. V shed 3 bases and J 8 bases; nucleotides not matched to a gene: 0. The CDR3 extends over 12 amino acids. The CDR3 nucleotides read TGCAGCGTTGAGGGACAGGGGGAAAAACTGTTTTTT. It is translated as CSVEGQGEKLFF.

This sequence joins TRBV9 and TRBJ2-3, with TRBD2 identical over 12 bases. Germline-derived CDR1 and CDR2 are SGDLS and YYNGEE. This CDR3 has 17 residues. J gave up 4 bases and V 3 bases, and 9 bases lay outside the gene matches. CDR3 coding DNA: TGTGCCAGCAGCGCGGGACTAGCGGGTCGAGTGGCAGATACGCAGTATTTT. Protein: CASSAGLAGRVADTQYF.

This rearrangement joins TRBV10-2 to TRBJ2-5; no firm D call. Germline V gene data show CDR1 as WSHSY and CDR2 as SAAADI. The CDR3 totals 13 residues. Trimming pared 3 bases from V and 2 bases from J, leaving 7 bases between. The CDR3 DNA follows: TGCGCCAGCAGTGAAGGCCCTCAAGAGACCCAGTACTTC. It translates to CASSEGPQETQYF.

This chain's CDR3 is CASSLKSPGGGESSYEQYF. CDR3 nucleotide sequence: TGTGCCAGCAGCTTAAAGTCCCCTGGGGGGGGCGAAAGCTCCTACGAGCAGTACTTC. The genes are TRBV13 and TRBJ2-7; possibly TRBD2 for D (7 bases). The CDR3 runs 19 residues. From germline, CDR1 is PRHDT and CDR2 FYEKMQ (reference sequence). V gave up 2 bases and J gave up 0 bases, with 23 bases separating them.

J is TRBJ2-1 and V is TRBV7-2; TRBD2 might be the D (6 bases). Trimming took 1 base from V and 6 from J, leaving 10 bases between them. Germline CDR1 SGHTA, CDR2 FQGNSA. This CDR3 comprises 14 residues. CDR3 sequence reads: CASSLERGVNEQFF. Here the CDR3 DNA reads TGTGCCAGCAGCTTAGAGCGCGGGGTCAATGAGCAGTTCTTC.

V gene TRBV11-3 combines with J gene TRBJ2-5, with 13 positions matching TRBD2. The DNA end is more similar to TRBJ2-7, so the J call may be wrong. The CDR3 is 16 residues long. Germline values: CDR1 SGHNT, CDR2 YENEEA. In DNA, the CDR3 is TGTGCCAGCAGCTCCCGGACTAGCGGGGGCTCCTACGAGCAGTACTTC. This translates into CASSSRTSGGSYEQYF.

CDR3 residues: CASSFLAGGTDTQYF. The CDR3 nucleotides read TGTGCCAGCAGCTTTCTAGCGGGGGGCACAGATACGCAGTATTTT. This chain joins TRBV27 and TRBJ2-3; TRBD2 matches at 10 bases. Trimming at V came to 6 bases and at J to 1 base, leaving 4 bases not matched to a gene. The CDR3 loop spans 15 amino acids. CDR1 is MNHEY and CDR2 is SMNVEV in the germline V gene (reference sequence).

The rearrangement links TRBV29-1 to TRBJ2-1, with a tentative D call TRBD1 (7 bases). The CDR3 spans 14 residues. Germline loops: CDR1 SQVTM, CDR2 ANQGSEA. Trimming stripped 3 bases from V and 4 bases from J, with 13 bases between. This CDR3 is CSVEGRGAYNEQFF. The CDR3 region has the DNA TGCAGCGTTGAGGGCAGGGGGGCGTACAATGAGCAGTTCTTC.

The rearrangement uses TRBV15 and TRBJ2-3, with D tentatively TRBD1 (6 bases). Germline-derived CDR1 and CDR2 are LNHNV and YYDKDF (reference sequence). V was shortened by 0 bases and J by 1 base, with 14 bases between the two germline ends. This CDR3 has 17 residues. The CDR3 sequence is CATSREFMGAGTDTQYF. The DNA of the CDR3 is TGTGCCACCAGCAGAGAATTTATGGGGGCGGGCACAGATACGCAGTATTTT.

The rearrangement uses TRBV4-1 and TRBJ1-1; 8 positions match TRBD1. CDR1 and CDR2 (germline): MGHRA, YSYEKL. The V segment lost 11 bases and the J segment 0 bases; nucleotides outside the gene matches: 5. The CDR3 consists of 13 residues. CDR3 sequence (DNA): TGCGCCGCAACAGGGGGGGTGAACACTGAAGCTTTCTTT. Amino acids: CAATGGVNTEAFF.

The chain recombines TRBV27 with TRBJ2-7; possible D gene TRBD1, 6 bases. This CDR3 has 15 amino acids. CDR1 and CDR2 from the germline V gene are MNHEY and SMNVEV (reference sequence). V lost 5 bases and J 4 bases, leaving 18 bases between the germline ends. CDR3 in DNA: TGTGCCAGCAGTCAGGACAGCTCCCTTTTTTACGAGCAGTACTTC. Amino acid sequence: CASSQDSSLFYEQYF.